Sequencing of this T cell receptor (beta chain) was carried out in a study of blood T cells in healthy people across ages. For the study at large: Per two T cells, about one barcoded beta molecule was captured through template switching.

The CDR3 has 17 residues. CDR1 and CDR2 from the germline V gene are MNHNY and SVGAGI (reference sequence). V dropped 8 bases and J dropped 0 bases, with 17 bases sitting between them. Using a J-beta primer mix together with a sample-barcoded 5' primer, a second PCR was run for roughly 7 to 11 cycles. Each cDNA molecule carried a tag from a template-switch adaptor that contained 12 random nucleotides. No fewer than 3 million CDR3-containing paired-end reads came from each sample. TCRdb used MiXCR to reprocess the 5' RACE reads, holding one entry per CDR3 protein. Altogether about 1 million distinct CDR3 sequences are present, around 45% being singletons, with the ten largest covering about 20%. Study observations and caveats: PBMCs left unsorted prevented a conclusive naive versus antigen-experienced comparison.

Remarks on this clonotype: Its antigen is unidentified.

This chain links TRBV6-6 with TRBJ2-6; D may correspond to TRBD1 or TRBD2 (5 bases each). Sequenced: blood. The TCR was taken from an older woman in good health. The CDR3: CASRTRDRNSGANVLTF. In nucleotides, the CDR3 is TGTGCCAGCCGGACCAGGGACCGAAACTCTGGGGCCAACGTCCTGACTTTC.